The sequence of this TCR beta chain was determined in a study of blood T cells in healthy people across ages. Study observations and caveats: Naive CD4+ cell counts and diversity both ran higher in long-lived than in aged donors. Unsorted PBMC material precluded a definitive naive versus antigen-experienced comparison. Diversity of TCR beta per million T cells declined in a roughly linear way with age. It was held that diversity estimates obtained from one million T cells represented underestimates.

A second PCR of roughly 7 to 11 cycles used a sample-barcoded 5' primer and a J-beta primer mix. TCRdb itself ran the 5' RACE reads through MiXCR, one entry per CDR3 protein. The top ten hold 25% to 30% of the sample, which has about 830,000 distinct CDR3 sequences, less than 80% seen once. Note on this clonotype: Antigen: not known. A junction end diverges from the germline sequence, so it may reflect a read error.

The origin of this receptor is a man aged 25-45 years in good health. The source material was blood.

The CDR3, as DNA: TGTAGTGCTAGGGCAGGGGCCCAAAACGTACCCGCGTACTTC. It specifies CSARAGAQNVPAYF. The chain uses TRBV20-1 and TRBJ2-5; D possibly corresponds to TRBD1 (6 bases). This CDR3 comprises 14 residues. Looked up from germline, CDR1 is DFQATT and CDR2 is SNEGSKA (reference sequence).